The 30 T cell receptor beta chains presented below share a single source sample, sequenced in a study of blood T cell repertoires in COVID-19. The data were produced by immunoSEQ multiplex PCR, yet TCRdb's version contains in-frame clones alone and is incomplete. In the table there are over 40,000 clones, roughly 89% of which are singletons. Specimen: peripheral blood. The receptors stem from an older man with acute or convalescent COVID-19.

The rearrangement joins TRBV6-5 to TRBJ2-6; 7 nucleotides match TRBD1. Germline assignment: CDR1 MNHEY and CDR2 SVGAGI. The CDR3 spans 16 residues. The V segment lost 0 bases and the J segment 4 bases; nucleotides outside the gene matches: 3. In DNA form, the CDR3 reads TGTGCCAGCAGTTACTCCGACAGGGTAGGGGCCAACGTCCTGACTTTC. Protein sequence: CASSYSDRVGANVLTF.

The rearrangement joins TRBV6-6 to TRBJ2-7; 13 nucleotides agree with TRBD2. Germline V gives CDR1 MNHNY, CDR2 SVGAGI (reference sequence). Trimming took 5 bases from V and 4 from J; bases not matched to a gene: 5. The CDR3 is 15 residues long. The chain's CDR3 is CASSDTSGGVYEQYF. Written as DNA, the CDR3 is TGTGCCAGCAGTGATACTAGCGGGGGGGTGTACGAGCAGTACTTC.

This chain joins TRBV7-6 and TRBJ2-7, with D perhaps matching TRBD2 (5 bases). Deletions cut 5 bases from V and 2 bases from J, with 13 bases between. The CDR3 runs to 14 residues. The germline V gene has CDR1 SGHVS and CDR2 FNYEAQ. The CDR3 protein is CASSRTSIAYEQYF. CDR3 DNA: TGTGCCAGCAGCCGTACTAGTATCGCCTACGAGCAGTACTTC.

The rearrangement joins TRBV3-1 (or the pseudogene TRBV3-2) to TRBJ2-1; possible D gene TRBD1, 6 bases. This CDR3 is built from 16 residues. Germline V gene data show CDR1 as LGHDT and CDR2 as YNNKEL (reference sequence). Trimming shortened V by 0 bases and J by 3 bases, and 12 bases separated the two germline ends. The CDR3 loop reads CASSQEIVRGYNEQFF. CDR3 DNA sequence: TGTGCCAGCAGCCAAGAAATAGTCAGGGGCTACAATGAGCAGTTCTTC.

V and J are TRBV19 and TRBJ1-2; 8 nucleotides match TRBD1. Trimming at V came to 5 bases and at J to 0 bases, leaving 11 bases not matched to a gene. This CDR3 contains 17 residues. CDR1 is LNHDA and CDR2 is SQIVND in the germline V gene (reference sequence). CDR3 sequence: CASSLRDRSSTNYGYTF. As DNA, the CDR3 is TGTGCCAGTAGTCTCCGGGACAGGTCCTCCACTAACTATGGCTACACCTTC.

The chain links TRBV7-9 to TRBJ1-6; the D is unclear. V lost 2 bases to trimming and J lost 5 bases, with 7 bases between them. The CDR3 runs to 14 residues. Germline loops: CDR1 SEHNR, CDR2 FQNEAQ (reference sequence). This chain's CDR3 is CASSLNQDNSPLHF. The CDR3 DNA reads as TGTGCCAGCAGCTTAAATCAGGATAATTCACCCCTCCACTTT. Looking up the rest from reference TRBV7-9 and TRBJ1-6 gives the full variable domain: DTGVSQNPRHKITKRGQNVTFRCDPISEHNRLYWYRQTLGQGPEFLTYFQNEAQLEKSRLLSDRFSAERPKGSFSTLEIQRTEQGDSAMYLCASSLNQDNSPLHFGNGTRLTVT.

The chain has TRBV6-5 and TRBJ1-5, with TRBD1 identical over 8 bases. Germline CDR1 and CDR2: MNHEY and SVGAGI. CDR3 size: 14 residues. V dropped 4 bases and J dropped 4; count of bases not matched to a gene: 3. This CDR3 reads CASSFGQGNQPQHF. In DNA, the CDR3 is TGTGCCAGCAGTTTTGGACAGGGAAATCAGCCCCAGCATTTT.

The chain links TRBV5-1 to TRBJ2-1; TRBD1 matches 8 bases. This CDR3 has 15 residues. Losses at the gene ends were 5 bases for V and 6 bases for J; bases not matched to a gene: 10. Germline-derived CDR1 and CDR2 are SGHRS and YFSETQ. This CDR3 reads CASSHAGTGPNEQFF. DNA of the CDR3: TGCGCCAGCAGTCATGCCGGGACAGGACCCAATGAGCAGTTCTTC.

The chain combines TRBV5-5 with TRBJ2-7, with TRBD1 matching over 9 bases. CDR3 size: 16 residues. Germline V gives CDR1 SGHKS, CDR2 YYEKEE (reference sequence). J lost 7 bases, V lost 3 bases, and 14 bases had no gene match. CDR3 DNA: TGTGCCAGCAGCTCCAACCGGGACAGGGTTGCTTGGGAGCAGTACTTC. This translates into CASSSNRDRVAWEQYF.

V and J are TRBV7-2 and TRBJ1-6; 9 bases are shared with TRBD1. Losses at the gene ends were 7 bases for V and 7 bases for J; bases not matched to a gene: 17. Germline assignment: CDR1 SGHTA and CDR2 FQGNSA. The CDR3 sequence is 18 residues long. The CDR3 is CASTPKNSGTGLNSPLHF. Written as DNA, the CDR3 is TGTGCCAGCACTCCCAAAAATTCCGGGACAGGGCTCAATTCACCCCTCCACTTT.

The genes are TRBV29-1 and TRBJ2-7, with D perhaps TRBD1 (5 bases). V shed 5 bases and J shed 2 bases, with 25 bases lying between them. CDR3 length equals 17 residues. In germline, CDR1 is SQVTM, CDR2 ANQGSEA. The CDR3 protein is CSVMVVGRAAFTYEQYF. CDR3 nucleotides: TGCAGCGTTATGGTTGTGGGCAGGGCAGCCTTTACCTACGAGCAGTACTTC.

This chain joins TRBV10-3 and TRBJ1-1; 10 bases line up with TRBD1. The germline CDR1 and CDR2 sequences are ENHRY and SYGVKD. The CDR3 runs 15 residues. The V and J ends lost 7 bases and 0 bases, in that order; junction bases with no gene match: 5. This chain's CDR3 is CAIKWGQGMNTEAFF. CDR3 coding DNA: TGTGCCATCAAGTGGGGACAGGGGATGAACACTGAAGCTTTCTTT.

V is TRBV11-3 and J is TRBJ2-5, with 8 bases lining up with TRBD2. The CDR3 covers 15 residues. Trimming at V came to 1 base and at J to 4 bases, leaving 5 bases not matched to a gene. The germline CDR1 and CDR2 sequences are SGHNT and YENEEA. CDR3 in amino acids: CASSLGGLAGETQYF. The CDR3 bases are TGTGCCAGCAGCTTAGGTGGACTAGCCGGAGAGACCCAGTACTTC.

This chain links TRBV7-9 with TRBJ2-7; TRBD1 matches 12 bases. Trimming cost V 5 bases and J 5 bases; bases outside gene matches: 7. CDR3 length: 15 residues. Per germline, CDR1 SEHNR and CDR2 FQNEAQ (reference sequence). DNA for the CDR3: TGTGCCAGCAGCATTTCCGGGACAGGGGGCGACGAGCAGTACTTC. Its translation is CASSISGTGGDEQYF.

The gene calls are TRBV10-1 and TRBJ2-1; the match to TRBD2 covers 13 bases. The length of the CDR3 is 15 residues. Germline CDR1 WNHNN, CDR2 SYGVQD (reference sequence). V trimming: 5 bases; J trimming: 5 bases; junction bases outside the gene matches: 3. Here the CDR3 reads CASSSGTSGDNEQFF. The CDR3, as DNA: TGCGCCAGCAGTTCAGGGACTAGCGGGGACAATGAGCAGTTCTTC.

This clone appeared once. This chain connects TRBV12-3 or TRBV12-4 to TRBJ1-2; D is undetermined. Trimming pared 6 bases from V and 7 bases from J, leaving 6 bases between. The CDR3 is 10 amino acids. The CDR3 here is CASRGSGYTF. The CDR3 DNA follows: TGTGCCAGCAGGGGCTCTGGCTACACCTTC.

This chain links TRBV6-2 or TRBV6-3 with TRBJ1-6, with 10 positions matching TRBD1. The CDR3 has 19 residues. Germline V gene lookup returns CDR1 MNHEY and CDR2 SVGEGT. J was trimmed by 0 bases and V by 5 bases; bases with no gene match: 10. CDR3 nucleotides: TGTGCCAGCAGTCCGCCGGGACAGGGGACTAGCTCCTATAATTCACCCCTCCACTTT. Amino acids: CASSPPGQGTSSYNSPLHF.

In DNA form, the CDR3 reads TGCGCCAGCAGCAAACCGGGACAGGGGAATTCACCCCTCCACTTT. It encodes CASSKPGQGNSPLHF. The chain carries TRBV5-1 and TRBJ1-6; 10 bases line up with TRBD1. This CDR3 has 15 residues. Per germline, CDR1 SGHRS and CDR2 YFSETQ. V dropped 4 bases and J dropped 7; count of bases not matched to a gene: 5.

This clone has only a few counts. This rearrangement joins TRBV2 to TRBJ1-5; possible D gene TRBD1, 5 bases. CDR3 length: 14 residues. Germline CDR1 reads SNHLY; CDR2 reads FYNNEI. V was trimmed by 5 bases and J by 4 bases, leaving 12 bases between them. CDR3 sequence: CASSIAGANQPQHF. The CDR3 DNA reads TGTGCCAGCAGTATCGCTGGGGCGAATCAGCCCCAGCATTTT.

This clone was observed a handful of times. The chain joins TRBV30 to TRBJ2-1; TRBD2 aligns across 11 bases. The CDR3 is made up of 14 amino acids. J gave up 3 bases and V 6 bases, and 4 bases lay outside the gene matches. Germline V gives CDR1 GTSNPN, CDR2 SVGIG (reference sequence). The DNA for the CDR3 is TGTGCCTGTAGCGGGGGGGCATTCTACAATGAGCAGTTCTTC. Encoded protein: CACSGGAFYNEQFF.

V is TRBV6-6 and J is TRBJ2-1, with D tentatively TRBD1 (6 bases). From germline, CDR1 is MNHNY and CDR2 SVGAGI (reference sequence). The V and J ends lost 9 bases and 4 bases respectively, with 19 bases between them. This CDR3 is 15 amino acids long. This CDR3 reads CARGTTYSPYNEQFF. The CDR3 nucleotides read TGTGCCAGAGGGACAACTTATTCCCCTTACAATGAGCAGTTCTTC.

This clone came up a few times. This rearrangement joins TRBV19 to TRBJ2-3; tentatively, D is TRBD1 (6 bases). Trimming stripped 4 bases from V and 7 bases from J, with 9 bases between. From germline, CDR1 is LNHDA and CDR2 SQIVND (reference sequence). This CDR3 region has 12 residues. DNA for the CDR3: TGTGCCAGTAGTACCGGACAGAATACGCAGTATTTT. Amino acid sequence: CASSTGQNTQYF. Supplemented by reference TRBV19 and TRBJ2-3, the full variable domain reads DGGITQSPKYLFRKEGQNVTLSCEQNLNHDAMYWYRQDPGQGLRLIYYSQIVNDFQKGDIAEGYSVSREKKESFPLTVTSAQKNPTAFYLCASSTGQNTQYFGPGTRLTVL.

V gene TRBV2 combines with J gene TRBJ1-1; weak D call: TRBD1 (5 bases). Germline CDR1 SNHLY, CDR2 FYNNEI. Trimming removed 3 bases at V and 0 bases at J, with 8 bases between. CDR3 size: 14 residues. The DNA of the CDR3 is TGTGCCAGCAGTGAGACAGATCTGAACACTGAAGCTTTCTTT. It specifies CASSETDLNTEAFF.

The rearrangement joins TRBV19 to TRBJ2-1; 7 bases fit TRBD1. V was pared by 5 bases and J by 8 bases, with 6 bases of the junction left unmatched. Germline V gene sequence: CDR1 LNHDA, CDR2 SQIVND (reference sequence). The CDR3 contains 13 residues. The chain's CDR3 is CASSAIQGHEQFF. As DNA, the CDR3 is TGTGCCAGTAGTGCTATACAGGGGCATGAGCAGTTCTTC.

J is TRBJ2-5 and V is TRBV5-1; D gene unclear. V lost 4 bases to trimming and J lost 2 bases, with 15 bases between them. CDR3 length: 15 amino acids. From germline, CDR1 is SGHRS and CDR2 YFSETQ. CDR3 protein: CASSLGPAQQETQYF. DNA of the CDR3: TGCGCCAGCAGCCTTGGGCCGGCACAGCAAGAGACCCAGTACTTC.

This chain links TRBV6-5 with TRBJ1-1; 8 bases map to TRBD1. Germline V gives CDR1 MNHEY, CDR2 SVGAGI. This CDR3 has 15 residues. V trimming: 6 bases; J trimming: 1 base; junction bases outside the gene matches: 7. CDR3 sequence reads: CASRGSGTGNTEAFF. The CDR3 region has the DNA TGTGCCAGCAGAGGGTCGGGGACAGGGAACACTGAAGCTTTCTTT.

The gene calls are TRBV7-8 and TRBJ2-6, with unresolved D. V dropped 1 base and J dropped 0 bases, with 10 bases sitting between them. The CDR3 sequence is 17 residues long. Germline V CDR1 and CDR2: SGHVS, FQNEAQ. CDR3 sequence reads: CASSLVWATSGANVLTF. The CDR3 coding sequence is TGTGCCAGCAGCTTAGTATGGGCAACCTCTGGGGCCAACGTCCTGACTTTC.

V is TRBV14 and J is TRBJ2-2, with 11 bases matching TRBD2. Germline CDR1 SGHDN, CDR2 FVKESK. V lost 0 bases to trimming and J lost 4 bases; unmatched junction nucleotides: 7. This CDR3 region has 18 residues. CDR3 in DNA: TGTGCCAGCAGCCAAGACAATAGCGGGGGGGCGAGCACCGGGGAGCTGTTTTTT. It encodes CASSQDNSGGASTGELFF.

This rearrangement joins TRBV5-4 to TRBJ2-1; D might be TRBD1 (5 bases). Germline V gene sequence: CDR1 SGHNT, CDR2 YYREEE (reference sequence). The length of the CDR3 is 12 residues. V lost 0 bases and J 8 bases, leaving 6 bases between the germline ends. The CDR3 loop reads CASSLEGYEQFF. DNA of the CDR3: TGTGCCAGCAGCTTGGAGGGGTATGAGCAGTTCTTC.

This chain joins TRBV18 and TRBJ1-1; 7 nucleotides line up with TRBD1. The V gene end was trimmed by 3 bases and the J gene end by 6 bases; junction bases not matched to a gene: 16. Germline assignment: CDR1 KGHSH and CDR2 LQKENI. The CDR3 totals 17 residues. CDR3 DNA: TGTGCCAGCTCACCTACCCCGGGACAGTCTAGGATGTCTGAAGCTTTCTTT. Protein product: CASSPTPGQSRMSEAFF.